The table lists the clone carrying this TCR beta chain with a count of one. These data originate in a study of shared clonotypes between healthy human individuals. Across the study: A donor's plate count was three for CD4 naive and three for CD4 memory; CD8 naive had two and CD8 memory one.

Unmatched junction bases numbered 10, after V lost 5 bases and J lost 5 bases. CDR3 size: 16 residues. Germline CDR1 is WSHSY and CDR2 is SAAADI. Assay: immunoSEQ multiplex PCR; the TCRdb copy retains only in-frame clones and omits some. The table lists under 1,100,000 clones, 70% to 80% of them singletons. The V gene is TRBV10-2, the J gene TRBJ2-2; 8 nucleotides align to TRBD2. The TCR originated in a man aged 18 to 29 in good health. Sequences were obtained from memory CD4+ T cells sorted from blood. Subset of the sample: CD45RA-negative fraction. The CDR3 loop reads CASSHWSGGGTGELFF. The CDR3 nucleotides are TGCGCCAGCAGTCACTGGTCGGGAGGGGGGACCGGGGAGCTGTTTTTT.